The rows below give T cell receptor beta chains drawn from one sample of a study of CD8 T cells in ankylosing spondylitis. TCRdb recomputed calls from the 5' RACE reads with MiXCR, one row per CDR3 protein. The repertoire holds about 240,000 distinct CDR3 sequences, with less than 10% as singletons. Sequencing used blood, either unsorted or a sorted T cell fraction (not recorded which). The receptor source for this set is a male donor with ankylosing spondylitis or in good health (not recorded which). CDR3s include the opening cysteine and the closing phenylalanine or tryptophan. Each record gives: CDR3 protein, CDR3 DNA, D gene, clone size, V gene, J gene. The D gene is left open where the match is weak. Rows may omit the clone size; those that give it use once, few, many or a size class.

cdr3_aa: CASSRRQGGEKLFF
cdr3_nt: TGTGCCAGCAGCCGAAGACAGGGGGGCGAAAAACTGTTTTTT
d_call: TRBD1
clone_size: many
v_call: TRBV5-6
j_call: TRBJ1-4

cdr3_aa: CASSYTGGYTF
cdr3_nt: TGTGCCAGCAGTTACACGGGAGGCTACACCTTC
d_call: -
clone_size: many
v_call: TRBV12-3/TRBV12-4
j_call: TRBJ1-2

cdr3_aa: CASSLAEDAELFF
cdr3_nt: TGCGCCAGCAGCTTGGCGGAAGATGCGGAGCTGTTTTTT
d_call: -
clone_size: few
v_call: TRBV5-1
j_call: TRBJ2-2

cdr3_aa: CASTWEADNLSTGELFF
cdr3_nt: TGTGCCAGCACTTGGGAGGCGGACAATCTTTCCACCGGGGAGCTGTTTTTT
d_call: -
clone_size: many
v_call: TRBV21-1
j_call: TRBJ2-2

cdr3_aa: CASRPGINNEQFF
cdr3_nt: TGTGCCAGCAGACCGGGGATTAACAATGAGCAGTTCTTC
d_call: -
clone_size: many
v_call: TRBV6-2/TRBV6-3
j_call: TRBJ2-1

cdr3_aa: CASSERAGTQYF
cdr3_nt: TGTGCCAGCAGTGAGCGGGCAGGTACGCAGTATTTT
d_call: -
clone_size: many
v_call: TRBV25-1
j_call: TRBJ2-3

cdr3_aa: CSGRGIAGDNEQFF
cdr3_nt: TGCAGCGGAAGGGGGATAGCGGGAGACAATGAGCAGTTCTTC
d_call: TRBD2
clone_size: many
v_call: TRBV29-1
j_call: TRBJ2-1

cdr3_aa: CATSDIAGEYNEQFF
cdr3_nt: TGTGCCACCAGTGATATAGCGGGCGAATACAATGAGCAGTTCTTC
d_call: TRBD2
clone_size: -
v_call: TRBV24-1
j_call: TRBJ2-1

cdr3_aa: CAISAGRGDSPLRF
cdr3_nt: TGTGCCATCAGTGCTGGCAGGGGGGATTCACCCCTCCGCTTT
d_call: TRBD1
clone_size: -
v_call: TRBV10-3
j_call: TRBJ1-6

cdr3_aa: CASSPAAAGTVYEQYF
cdr3_nt: TGCGCCAGCAGCCCAGCAGCGGCCGGGACAGTCTACGAGCAGTACTTC
d_call: TRBD1
clone_size: few
v_call: TRBV4-1
j_call: TRBJ2-7

cdr3_aa: CAWSAGLAGNEQFF
cdr3_nt: TGTGCCTGGAGTGCCGGACTAGCGGGGAATGAGCAGTTCTTC
d_call: TRBD2
clone_size: many
v_call: TRBV30
j_call: TRBJ2-1

cdr3_aa: CASSLERQPYNEQFF
cdr3_nt: TGTGCCAGCAGCTTAGAGCGCCAGCCTTACAATGAGCAGTTCTTC
d_call: -
clone_size: many
v_call: TRBV7-2
j_call: TRBJ2-1

cdr3_aa: CASTRDRLPWEQFF
cdr3_nt: TGTGCCAGCACTCGGGACAGGCTCCCATGGGAGCAGTTCTTC
d_call: TRBD1
clone_size: many
v_call: TRBV12-3/TRBV12-4
j_call: TRBJ2-1

cdr3_aa: CASSTGTGPGYTF
cdr3_nt: TGTGCCAGTAGTACCGGGACAGGGCCTGGCTACACCTTC
d_call: TRBD1
clone_size: -
v_call: TRBV19
j_call: TRBJ1-2

cdr3_aa: CASRRGGLGDTQYF
cdr3_nt: TGTGCCAGCAGACGGGGGGGATTGGGAGATACGCAGTATTTT
d_call: TRBD2
clone_size: few
v_call: TRBV7-2
j_call: TRBJ2-3

cdr3_aa: CSAWERETQYF
cdr3_nt: TGCAGTGCATGGGAGCGGGAGACCCAGTACTTC
d_call: -
clone_size: few
v_call: TRBV20-1
j_call: TRBJ2-5

cdr3_aa: CASSRDGTEAFF
cdr3_nt: TGTGCCAGCAGCAGAGATGGGACTGAAGCTTTCTTT
d_call: -
clone_size: many
v_call: TRBV5-6
j_call: TRBJ1-1

cdr3_aa: CASGALGVNGYTF
cdr3_nt: TGCGCCAGCGGAGCATTGGGAGTTAATGGCTACACCTTC
d_call: -
clone_size: many
v_call: TRBV5-1
j_call: TRBJ1-2